What follows describes a single T cell receptor (beta chain). The data are from a study of blood T cells in healthy people across ages. V was shortened by 4 bases and J by 6 bases, with 10 bases between the two germline ends. CDR1 is SQVTM, CDR2 ANQGSEA, per germline. This CDR3 comprises 11 residues. Primers used in a second PCR of about 6 to 11 cycles were a sample-barcoded 5' primer and a J-beta primer mix. MiXCR was run by TCRdb on the 5' RACE reads, yielding one entry per CDR3 protein. The sample consists of about 670,000 distinct CDR3 sequences, approximately 52% of them appearing once. Sequenced: blood. V is TRBV29-1 and J is TRBJ2-7, with D maybe TRBD2 (5 bases). The clonotype originates from a woman aged 80 or over in good health. The CDR3 reads CSVGEGGEQYF. The CDR3 coding sequence is TGCAGCGTTGGTGAGGGTGGCGAGCAGTACTTC.